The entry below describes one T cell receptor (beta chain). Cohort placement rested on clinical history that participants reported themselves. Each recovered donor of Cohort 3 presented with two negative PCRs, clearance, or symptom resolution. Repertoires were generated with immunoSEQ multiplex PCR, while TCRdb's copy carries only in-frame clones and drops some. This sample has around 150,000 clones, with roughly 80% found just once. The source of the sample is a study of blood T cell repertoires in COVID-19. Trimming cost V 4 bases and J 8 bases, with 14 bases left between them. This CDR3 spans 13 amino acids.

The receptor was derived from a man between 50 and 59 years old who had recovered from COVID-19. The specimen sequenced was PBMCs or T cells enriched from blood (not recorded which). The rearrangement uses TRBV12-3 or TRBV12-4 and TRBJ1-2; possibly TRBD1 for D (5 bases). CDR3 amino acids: CASSSTGYGGYTF. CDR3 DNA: TGTGCCAGCAGTTCAACAGGTTATGGGGGCTACACCTTC.